This T cell receptor beta chain was profiled in a study of response to subunit inactivated influenza vaccine. This clonotype was picked up a small number of times. Antigen unknown. TCRdb passed the RT-PCR reads through MiXCR, listing each CDR3 protein once. The table lists around 200,000 distinct CDR3 sequences, 14% of them singletons. This CDR3 is built from 14 residues. The V and J ends lost 2 bases and 2 bases respectively, with 8 bases between them. Germline loops: CDR1 MDHEN, CDR2 SYDVKM. General study results and limits: The authors proposed limited new T cell recruitment per seasonal influenza vaccination.

V and J are TRBV28 and TRBJ2-3; maybe TRBD2 (5 bases). The receptor was derived from a man between 50 and 59 years old who received an inactivated influenza vaccine. The specimen comprised CD8+ T cells sorted from PBMCs, sampled 5 days after vaccination. CDR3 DNA: TGTGCCAGCAGTTTAACGGGGTACACAGATACGCAGTATTTT. As protein: CASSLTGYTDTQYF. The entire variable domain, with the rest obtained from reference TRBV28 and TRBJ2-3, is as follows: DVKVTQSSRYLVKRTGEKVFLECVQDMDHENMFWYRQDPGLGLRLIYFSYDVKMKEKGDIPEGYSVSREKKERFSLILESASTNQTSMYLCASSLTGYTDTQYFGPGTRLTVL.